The 32 T cell receptor beta chains presented below share a single source sample, sequenced in a study of blood T cells in healthy people across ages (dated by TCRdb to the mid-2010s). The library came from 5' RACE. Sequencing relied on an Illumina HiSeq 2500. The second PCR ran for roughly 7 to 12 cycles and used a J-beta primer mix along with a sample-barcoded 5' primer. TCRdb reran the public reads through fastp at Q25 and MiXCR, keeping productive beta chains. Rows matching on CDR3 protein sequence are summarized as one entry with the most common DNA and genes. The sample yields approximately 1.5 million distinct CDR3 sequences; 30% to 35% were counted once. Of the sample, approximately 10% is held by the ten largest clones. Source material: blood. The receptors originated from a woman aged 30 to 39 in good health.

The V and J genes are TRBV25-1 and TRBJ2-1; 7 nucleotides agree with TRBD2. The CDR3 length is 16 residues. J lost 4 bases, V lost 1 base, and 7 bases had no gene match. CDR1 is MGHDK, CDR2 SYGVNS, per germline. For the CDR3, the DNA is TGTGCCAGCAGTGAATTTGGGGGGGGGGATTACAATGAGCAGTTCTTC. Residues: CASSEFGGGDYNEQFF.

This clonotype occurred a few times. It may be a read error: a sequence one base away is much more abundant. The chain combines TRBV10-3 with TRBJ2-4; 8 bases line up with TRBD1. The J call may be incorrect, as the DNA end agrees better with TRBJ2-7. Germline V gene sequence: CDR1 ENHRY, CDR2 SYGVKD. The CDR3 is made up of 13 amino acids. DNA for the CDR3: TGTACCATCAGTGGACAGGGTGGGAACGAGCAGTACTTC. The encoded protein is CTISGQGGNEQYF.

The chain recombines TRBV5-6 with TRBJ2-5; D gene unclear. The ends were cut back, 0 bases at V and 5 bases at J, with 11 bases in the middle. In germline, CDR1 is SGHDT, CDR2 YYEEEE. The CDR3 extends over 14 amino acids. DNA for the CDR3: TGTGCCAGCAGCTTGGGGGAATGGTCTGAGACCCAGTACTTC. It is translated as CASSLGEWSETQYF.

V is TRBV20-1 and J is TRBJ2-2; D gene unclear. This CDR3 comprises 11 residues. Germline V gives CDR1 DFQATT, CDR2 SNEGSKA (reference sequence). V was cut by 3 bases and J by 10 bases, with 9 bases left in between. CDR3 in amino acids: CSASLHEELFF. The CDR3 nucleotides are TGCAGTGCTAGCTTACATGAGGAGCTGTTTTTT.

The DNA for the CDR3 is TGTGCCAGCAGTTTTGGCCCGTATACACTTACCTACAATGAGCAGTTCTTC. As protein: CASSFGPYTLTYNEQFF. This chain joins TRBV12-3 or TRBV12-4 and TRBJ2-1, with D unclear. Trimming took 3 bases from V and 2 from J, leaving 17 bases between them. The CDR3 extends over 17 amino acids.

This clonotype was picked up a small number of times. V is TRBV18 and J is TRBJ1-4; D call uncertain. This CDR3 is 15 amino acids long. From germline, CDR1 is KGHSH and CDR2 LQKENI. Trimming stripped 3 bases from V and 4 bases from J, with 12 bases between. This chain's CDR3 is CASSPSSAYNEKLFF. The CDR3 DNA reads as TGTGCCAGCTCACCTTCCTCAGCCTATAATGAAAAACTGTTTTTT. Looking up the rest from reference TRBV18 and TRBJ1-4 gives the full variable domain: NAGVMQNPRHLVRRRGQEARLRCSPMKGHSHVYWYRQLPEEGLKFMVYLQKENIIDESGMPKERFSAEFPKEGPSILRIQQVVRGDSAAYFCASSPSSAYNEKLFFGSGTQLSVL.

For this clonotype: The junction does not match germline at one end; this may be a read error. This sequence joins TRBV20-1 and TRBJ2-1; 8 nucleotides match TRBD2. The CDR3 spans 16 residues. Germline V gene sequence: CDR1 DFQATT, CDR2 SNEGSKA (reference sequence). CDR3 in DNA: TGCAGCGCTAGAGGACAAAGCGGGAGAACCCACAATGAGCAGTTCTTC. Its translation: CSARGQSGRTHNEQFF.

Remarks on this clonotype: An end of the junction does not agree with germline; a read error may underlie this. The CDR3 DNA sequence: TGTGCCAGCAGCCCCGAGGGCCTCTACCAGCAGTACTTC. Encoded protein: CASSPEGLYQQYF. The chain couples TRBV28 to TRBJ2-7; D is perhaps TRBD2 (5 bases). The CDR3 sequence is 13 residues long. The V gene's germline CDR1 is MDHEN and CDR2 SYDVKM.

In regard to this clonotype: The junction and the germline gene differ at one end; a read error may be behind it. The CDR3 DNA reads TGTGCCAGCAGCTTAGCCCAGGGGGCTGGATGGAACACCGAAGCTTTCTTT. This sequence encodes CASSLAQGAGWNTEAFF. The chain joins TRBV7-9 to TRBJ1-1, with 8 bases identical to TRBD1. Germline lookup yields CDR1 SEHNR and CDR2 FQNEAQ (reference sequence). The CDR3 has 17 amino acids.

This clonotype was observed a few times. The chain couples TRBV12-3 or TRBV12-4 to TRBJ2-3, with D hard to call. This CDR3 region has 15 residues. Between the trimmed V and J ends, which lost 6 bases and 0 bases, there was a span of 13 bases. The CDR3 spells CASSPTLDSTDTQYF. The CDR3 coding sequence is TGTGCCAGCAGCCCTACCCTTGACAGCACAGATACGCAGTATTTT.

There are a few counts of this clonotype. The chain combines TRBV30 with TRBJ2-7; TRBD2 matches 7 bases. Germline V gives CDR1 GTSNPN, CDR2 SVGIG (reference sequence). The CDR3 extends over 11 amino acids. Trimming at V came to 5 bases and at J to 6 bases, leaving 4 bases not matched to a gene. The CDR3 loop reads CAWSSGVEQYF. The CDR3 DNA reads as TGTGCCTGGTCGAGCGGGGTCGAGCAGTACTTC.

The V and J genes are TRBV3-1 and TRBJ1-4; possibly TRBD1 for D (6 bases). Germline V gene sequence: CDR1 LGHDT, CDR2 YNNKEL (reference sequence). The CDR3 is made up of 14 amino acids. The V and J ends lost 7 bases and 8 bases respectively, with 17 bases between them. The CDR3 sequence: CASTDTGIREKLFF. CDR3 DNA sequence: TGTGCCAGCACGGACACAGGGATTCGAGAAAAACTGTTTTTT.

The chain employs TRBV28 and TRBJ2-7, with a tentative D call TRBD1 (5 bases). The ends were cut back, 8 bases at V and 0 bases at J, with 11 bases in the middle. CDR1 MDHEN and CDR2 SYDVKM come from the germline V gene. This CDR3 is 13 amino acids long. CDR3 nucleotide sequence: TGTGCCAGCCAGACGACAGACTCCTACGAGCAGTACTTC. Its protein product is CASQTTDSYEQYF. The variable domain in full, with the rest retrieved from reference TRBV28 and TRBJ2-7, is DVKVTQSSRYLVKRTGEKVFLECVQDMDHENMFWYRQDPGLGLRLIYFSYDVKMKEKGDIPEGYSVSREKKERFSLILESASTNQTSMYLCASQTTDSYEQYFGPGTRLTVT.

The chain links TRBV5-1 to TRBJ2-1; 10 nucleotides agree with TRBD2. Trimming took 1 base from V and 7 from J; bases not matched to a gene: 14. The length of the CDR3 is 18 residues. Germline-derived CDR1 and CDR2 are SGHRS and YFSETQ. In nucleotides, the CDR3 is TGCGCCAGCAGCTTGAGTACCAGCGGGGGGGTCGTACAGAATGAGCAGTTCTTC. Amino acid sequence: CASSLSTSGGVVQNEQFF.

This clonotype has only one observation. A much larger clone lies a single base off, so this may be a read error. The chain combines TRBV29-1 with TRBJ2-7; tentative D call: TRBD1 (8 bases). CDR3 length: 13 amino acids. CDR1 and CDR2 from the germline V gene are SQVTM and ANQGSEA. The CDR3 region has the DNA TGCAGCGGAATCAGCGGGACAGGCTACGAGCAGGACTTC. It is translated as CSGISGTGYEQDF.

This clonotype was observed a handful of times. This chain uses TRBV2 with TRBJ2-2, with D tentatively TRBD1 (6 bases). The germline V and J ends were trimmed by 7 bases and 7 bases, with 16 bases remaining between them. This CDR3 contains 14 residues. Germline CDR1 is SNHLY and CDR2 is FYNNEI. CDR3 in DNA: TGTGCCAGCAAGGGACGGACAGAGAGCGGGGAGCTGTTTTTT. It encodes CASKGRTESGELFF.

The chain couples TRBV6-6 to TRBJ2-3; 15 bases fit TRBD2. J lost 5 bases, V lost 7 bases, and 7 bases had no gene match. This CDR3 is built from 16 residues. CDR1 MNHNY and CDR2 SVGAGI come from the germline V gene (reference sequence). The CDR3, as DNA: TGTGCCAGCATCGCGGGGACTAGCGGGGGGCTAGATACGCAGTATTTT. Its translation: CASIAGTSGGLDTQYF.

J is TRBJ2-7 and V is TRBV20-1, with 8 bases aligning to TRBD1. The junction had 4 bases not matched to a gene; V was cut back by 0 bases and J by 3 bases. CDR3 length: 14 amino acids. The germline V gene encodes CDR1 DFQATT and CDR2 SNEGSKA (reference sequence). The CDR3 DNA sequence: TGCAGTGCTAGAGAGGCACAGGGGGTCTACGAGCAGTACTTC. Its protein product is CSAREAQGVYEQYF.

This sequence joins TRBV6-1 and TRBJ2-5, with D maybe TRBD1 (5 bases). CDR3 length: 12 amino acids. Germline-derived CDR1 and CDR2 are MNHNS and SASEGT. V was clipped by 3 bases and J by 5 bases, with 7 bases between them. Written as DNA, the CDR3 is TGTGCCAGCAGTGACAGGGCCGAGACCCAGTACTTC. Translation gives CASSDRAETQYF.

The chain recombines TRBV28 with TRBJ1-4, with no clear D. Germline CDR1 reads MDHEN; CDR2 reads SYDVKM. The CDR3 loop spans 15 amino acids. The V and J ends lost 5 bases and 7 bases respectively, with 17 bases between them. The DNA of the CDR3 is TGTGCCAGCAGTACCAGGACCCCAGAGGGTGAAAAACTGTTTTTT. Protein sequence: CASSTRTPEGEKLFF.

The rearrangement links TRBV29-1 to TRBJ2-7; perhaps D is TRBD1 or TRBD2 (5 bases each). Trimming stripped 3 bases from V and 1 base from J, with 13 bases between. This CDR3 region has 14 residues. CDR1 is SQVTM and CDR2 is ANQGSEA in the germline V gene. CDR3 amino acids: CSVEGDRGSYEQYF. The CDR3 bases are TGCAGCGTTGAGGGGGATAGGGGTTCCTACGAGCAGTACTTC.

The rearrangement links TRBV4-2 to TRBJ2-2; D remains ambiguous. CDR3 length: 13 residues. Per germline, CDR1 LGHNA and CDR2 YNFKEQ. Trimming removed 0 bases at V and 4 bases at J, with 3 bases between. DNA for the CDR3: TGTGCCAGCAGCCAAGACCTCACCGGGGAGCTGTTTTTT. Amino acids: CASSQDLTGELFF.

This clonotype showed up just once. The gene calls are TRBV6-1 and TRBJ1-2, with D perhaps matching TRBD1 (5 bases). Germline V CDR1 and CDR2: MNHNS, SASEGT. V dropped 7 bases and J dropped 0 bases, with 9 bases sitting between them. The length of the CDR3 is 13 residues. This chain's CDR3 is CASNDSTNYGYTF. The CDR3 nucleotides are TGTGCCAGCAATGACAGCACTAACTATGGCTACACCTTC.

This clonotype has a handful of counts. The gene calls are TRBV6-5 and TRBJ2-7; 7 nucleotides align to TRBD1. Germline loops: CDR1 MNHEY, CDR2 SVGAGI. Trimming cost V 8 bases and J 1 base; bases outside gene matches: 11. This CDR3 is 15 amino acids long. The CDR3 nucleotides read TGTGCCAGCGGCAGATCAGGGGGAGCGTCCTACGAGCAGTACTTC. Translation gives CASGRSGGASYEQYF.

This rearrangement joins TRBV5-1 to TRBJ1-1, with D possibly matching TRBD1 (6 bases). The length of the CDR3 is 14 residues. In germline, CDR1 is SGHRS, CDR2 YFSETQ. The ends were cut back, 3 bases at V and 5 bases at J, with 14 bases in the middle. The CDR3, as DNA: TGCGCCAGCAGCTCTCAGGGGTTCGGGACTGAAGCTTTCTTT. Translated: CASSSQGFGTEAFF.

The gene calls are TRBV27 and TRBJ2-1; TRBD2 agrees at 14 bases. The length of the CDR3 is 14 residues. Per the germline V gene, CDR1 is MNHEY and CDR2 is SMNVEV (reference sequence). With 8 bases clipped from V and 12 bases from J, the junction kept 9 bases outside the gene matches. The CDR3 spells CASFQPGTSGRQFF. The CDR3 DNA is TGTGCCAGCTTCCAGCCCGGGACTAGCGGGAGGCAGTTCTTC.

This clonotype was counted ten times or more. The V gene is TRBV4-1, the J gene TRBJ2-7, with TRBD1 matching 8 bases. Germline assignment: CDR1 MGHRA and CDR2 YSYEKL. V lost 3 bases, J lost 1 base, and 11 bases stayed unmatched. The CDR3 consists of 17 residues. CDR3 sequence reads: CASSHPFRQGRSYEQYF. The DNA for the CDR3 is TGCGCCAGCAGCCACCCCTTCAGACAGGGGAGGTCCTACGAGCAGTACTTC.

This clonotype was counted ten times or more. The chain links TRBV20-1 to TRBJ2-7; D gene unclear. V was shortened by 2 bases and J by 2 bases, with 16 bases between the two germline ends. This CDR3 is 15 amino acids long. Per the germline V gene, CDR1 is DFQATT and CDR2 is SNEGSKA (reference sequence). In DNA, the CDR3 is TGCAGTGCTAGAATCCCCCGGACGGTTGCCTACGAGCAGTACTTC. This codes for CSARIPRTVAYEQYF.

This clonotype was detected a few times. CDR3 in amino acids: CASRDTSKETQYF. CDR3 DNA sequence: TGTGCCAGCAGGGATACTTCAAAAGAGACCCAGTACTTC. The rearrangement links TRBV2 to TRBJ2-5; D uncertain. CDR1 is SNHLY, CDR2 FYNNEI, per germline. Trimming took off 6 bases at V and 3 bases at J, with 11 bases between the two ends. The CDR3 loop spans 13 amino acids.

This clonotype was counted a few times. This chain uses TRBV21-1 with TRBJ2-3; the D segment call TRBD1 is taken from the table without a DNA check. TRBV21-1 is a known pseudogene. The CDR3 loop spans 15 amino acids. CDR3: CASSKGGRGGDTQYF. The CDR3 bases are TGTGCCAGCAGCAAGGGAGGACGGGGGGGAGATACGCAGTATTTT.

This clonotype was seen many times. This chain uses TRBV4-1 with TRBJ1-1; tentative D call: TRBD1 (5 bases). CDR3 length: 12 residues. Trimming stripped 2 bases from V and 6 bases from J, with 7 bases between. Germline CDR1 and CDR2: MGHRA and YSYEKL. CDR3 loop: CASSQQGPEAFF. Here the CDR3 DNA reads TGCGCCAGCAGCCAACAGGGTCCTGAAGCTTTCTTT.

This clonotype was seen more than once but under ten times. V and J are TRBV27 and TRBJ2-7; the match to TRBD2 covers 8 bases. The DNA matches TRBJ2-5 better at its end, which makes the J call doubtful. The CDR3 contains 15 residues. Germline assignment: CDR1 MNHEY and CDR2 SMNVEV (reference sequence). The CDR3: CASSGTGTRSETQYF. CDR3 nucleotide sequence: TGTGCCAGCAGTGGAACCGGGACTAGGTCGGAGACCCAGTACTTC.